The 11 T cell receptor beta chains presented below share a single source sample, sequenced in a study of blood T cell repertoires in COVID-19. Repertoires were generated with immunoSEQ multiplex PCR, while TCRdb's copy carries only in-frame clones and drops some. The sample carries tens of thousands of clones, over 75% recorded once. Material for sequencing was peripheral blood. The source is a man aged 50-59 years with active COVID-19.

This sequence joins TRBV13 and TRBJ2-5; TRBD2 agrees at 7 bases. Losses at the gene ends were 5 bases for V and 4 bases for J; bases not matched to a gene: 7. Germline CDR1 reads PRHDT; CDR2 reads FYEKMQ (reference sequence). This CDR3 comprises 14 residues. Here the CDR3 DNA reads TGTGCCAGCAGCCCAGTGGGCGGGGGAGAGACCCAGTACTTC. It translates to CASSPVGGGETQYF.

A single count supports this clone. J is TRBJ1-4 and V is TRBV29-1, with D uncertain. The CDR3 sequence is 14 residues long. The V end lost 0 bases, the J end lost 8 bases, and 13 bases lay between the germline ends. The germline CDR1 and CDR2 sequences are SQVTM and ANQGSEA. The chain's CDR3 is CSVEDREGREKLFF. Written as DNA, the CDR3 is TGCAGCGTTGAAGATCGGGAAGGGCGGGAAAAACTGTTTTTT. Combining the CDR3 with reference TRBV29-1 and TRBJ1-4 gives the whole variable domain SAVISQKPSRDICQRGTSLTIQCQVDSQVTMMFWYRQQPGQSLTLIATANQGSEATYESGFVIDKFPISRPNLTFSTLTVSNMSPEDSSIYLCSVEDREGREKLFFGSGTQLSVL.

This chain uses TRBV3-1 (or the pseudogene TRBV3-2) with TRBJ1-1; no clear D. Germline CDR1 is LGHDT and CDR2 is YNNKEL (reference sequence). The CDR3 consists of 13 residues. V dropped 1 base and J dropped 2 bases, with 5 bases sitting between them. CDR3 protein: CASSQALNTEAFF. In nucleotides, the CDR3 is TGTGCCAGCAGCCAAGCGTTAAACACTGAAGCTTTCTTT.

The chain employs TRBV5-1 and TRBJ2-7, with a weak D call TRBD2 (5 bases). Germline V gene data show CDR1 as SGHRS and CDR2 as YFSETQ. V lost 1 base and J lost 7, with 15 bases in between. The CDR3 length is 14 residues. The CDR3 reads CASSLSRADLEQYF. DNA of the CDR3: TGCGCCAGCAGCTTGAGTAGGGCGGACTTGGAGCAGTACTTC.

DNA for the CDR3: TGTGCCAGCAGCTTAGAGGGGCATGGCTACACCTTC. Translation: CASSLEGHGYTF. J is TRBJ1-2 and V is TRBV7-8, with TRBD1 as a possible D gene (5 bases). V lost 1 base and J 6 bases, leaving 6 bases between the germline ends. This CDR3 comprises 12 residues. Germline CDR1 is SGHVS and CDR2 is FQNEAQ.

V and J are TRBV27 and TRBJ1-1; 8 bases map to TRBD1. CDR1 is MNHEY and CDR2 is SMNVEV in the germline V gene (reference sequence). The CDR3 spans 14 residues. Germline trimming cut 4 bases from V and 5 bases from J; bases unmatched to any gene: 6. CDR3 sequence: CASSSRQGRTEAFF. Here the CDR3 DNA reads TGTGCCAGCAGTTCCAGACAGGGGAGGACTGAAGCTTTCTTT.

CDR3 sequence (DNA): TGTGCCAGCTCACTCACAGGGGGCGAGCAGTACTTC. Residues: CASSLTGGEQYF. The chain recombines TRBV18 with TRBJ2-7; 8 bases are shared with TRBD1. The CDR3 has 12 residues. Germline CDR1 is KGHSH and CDR2 is LQKENI. The V segment lost 4 bases and the J segment 6 bases; nucleotides outside the gene matches: 2.

This clone appeared a few times. The chain carries TRBV19 and TRBJ1-2, with 12 positions matching TRBD1. V gave up 10 bases and J gave up 7 bases; unmatched junction bases: 7. The CDR3 runs 13 residues. Germline CDR1 reads LNHDA; CDR2 reads SQIVND (reference sequence). The CDR3: CATSGQGAFGYTF. CDR3 DNA: TGTGCCACCTCGGGACAGGGGGCTTTTGGCTACACCTTC.

The rearrangement joins TRBV6-5 to TRBJ1-6, with 8 bases matching TRBD1. CDR1 and CDR2 from the germline V gene are MNHEY and SVGAGI. The ends lost 3 bases at V and 6 bases at J; junction bases unmatched: 7. There are 16 residues in the CDR3. The DNA for the CDR3 is TGTGCCAGCAGTTATTCGCAAACAGGGGGTAATTCACCCCTCCACTTT. It yields the protein CASSYSQTGGNSPLHF.

The chain is built from TRBV5-5 and TRBJ2-2, with a possible D match to TRBD2 (6 bases). This CDR3 region has 16 residues. Per the germline V gene, CDR1 is SGHKS and CDR2 is YYEKEE (reference sequence). The V end was cut by 3 bases, the J end by 0 bases, with 12 bases between. The DNA for the CDR3 is TGTGCCAGCAGCTGGGACTGGAGTCCGAACACCGGGGAGCTGTTTTTT. Protein sequence: CASSWDWSPNTGELFF.

The chain employs TRBV19 and TRBJ1-5; 9 positions agree with TRBD1. Germline loops: CDR1 LNHDA, CDR2 SQIVND (reference sequence). V lost 3 bases and J lost 4; bases outside the gene matches: 4. This CDR3 spans 15 amino acids. In nucleotides, the CDR3 is TGTGCCAGTAGTATTTATGGACAGGGGAATCAGCCCCAGCATTTT. Its protein is CASSIYGQGNQPQHF.